The text below deals with one T cell receptor (beta chain). Its antigen is not identified. The V end lost 2 bases, the J end lost 9 bases, and 14 bases lay between the germline ends. The V gene's germline CDR1 is ENHRY and CDR2 SYGVKD. The CDR3 extends over 13 amino acids. Every isolated RNA sample was fully reverse transcribed, so sequencing captured expressed TCRB transcripts. Libraries were prepared by immunoSEQ multiplex PCR; TCRdb keeps only in-frame clonotypes and omits some of them. Of 120,000 or so clones listed, 15% to 20% are singletons. This sample was included in a study of beta chain features in type 1 diabetes. Each population that was sorted was more than 95% pure. General study results and limits: At VDJ recombination sites, type 1 diabetes patients had fewer insertions and more deleted nucleotides. Moderate yet significant TCRB CDR3 shortening was seen in Type 1 diabetes patients in all four CD4+ subsets. Researchers cautioned that cDNA sequencing could over-represent cells with high TCR expression.

The TCR was taken from a man between 18 and 35 years old with type 1 diabetes. This chain joins TRBV10-3 and TRBJ2-7; D remains unclear. The sequencing input was central memory CD4+ T cells from blood. The CDR3 sequence is CAISETQPVGQYF. The CDR3 nucleotides read TGTGCCATCAGTGAGACCCAGCCGGTTGGGCAGTACTTC.